The T cell receptor beta chain under discussion was sequenced for a study of blood T cells in healthy people across ages. A second PCR, run for roughly 7 to 11 cycles, used a sample-barcoded 5' primer plus a J-beta primer mix. MiXCR, run by TCRdb on the 5' RACE reads, gives a single entry per CDR3 protein. Here the sample spans about 1.4 million distinct CDR3 sequences, almost 60% being singletons. The CDR3 extends over 18 amino acids. Looked up from germline, CDR1 is SGDLS and CDR2 is YYNGEE. With 3 bases removed from V and 0 bases from J, the gap between germline ends came to 16 bases. General study points: Greater diversity and more naive CD4+ cells were seen in long-lived donors than in aged donors.

A remark on this clonotype: Its antigen is not known.

The V call is TRBV9, the J call TRBJ2-6; tentative D call: TRBD1 (6 bases). Sequencing was done on a sample of blood. This clonotype was sampled from a man aged 18 to 29 in good health. DNA for the CDR3: TGTGCCAGCAGCGCCAGGTTTAAGGGGGACTCTGGGGCCAACGTCCTGACTTTC. Its translation: CASSARFKGDSGANVLTF.